This record looks at one T cell receptor beta chain sequence and its context. Its antigen is as yet unknown. TCRdb's copy holds only in-frame clones and misses some; the assay was immunoSEQ multiplex PCR. Of more than 300,000 clones in the sample, approximately 86% are singletons; the top ten hold 1.9%. Treatment denoted: about 20 received Ad26.COV2.S at low or high dose, single or two shots; about five received placebo; per-sample allocation not given. The samples were gathered on day 63 after the first injection of vaccine or placebo. This entry belongs to a study of Ad26.COV2.S vaccination and SARS-CoV-2 variants. Study in general: Vaccine-arm donor from the placebo-controlled COV1001 Ad26.COV2.S trial. The study gave Ad26.COV2.S intramuscularly, once or twice 56 days apart. Study results and limitations: People who got the vaccine or the placebo had similar non-spike TCR breadth. It was vaccine recipients, not placebo recipients, who had the higher spike-specific TCR breadth.

V shed 6 bases and J shed 4 bases, with 19 bases lying between them. The CDR3 is 16 amino acids. Germline values: CDR1 SGHRS, CDR2 YFSETQ. The chain combines TRBV5-1 with TRBJ2-2, with D possibly being TRBD1 or TRBD2 (6 bases each). The input for sequencing was peripheral blood, taken in a trial of Ad26.COV2.S vaccine versus placebo. The source of this sequence is a person aged 18-65 years who received the Ad26.COV2.S COVID-19 vaccine or a placebo. CDR3 residues: CASTPRGTGSTGELFF. The CDR3 nucleotides are TGCGCCAGCACTCCAAGGGGGACTGGGAGCACCGGGGAGCTGTTTTTT.